The rows below give T cell receptor beta chains drawn from one sample of a study of blood T cell repertoires in COVID-19. Data came from immunoSEQ multiplex PCR; TCRdb stores just in-frame clones and leaves some out. The repertoire holds more than 200,000 clones, around 90% seen once, with about 5% in the top ten. Sequences were obtained from peripheral blood. The receptors originated from a woman aged 55-69 years with COVID-19, enrolled during active disease. The CDR3 runs from the conserved cysteine through the conserved F or W. The D gene is left open where the match is weak. Size values are once, few and many counts, or a class for expanded clones, and some rows have none.

V	J	D	size	DNA	CDR3
TRBV19	TRBJ2-2	NA	NA	TGTGCCAGTAGTAACGGGAGAGGCACCGGGGAGCTGTTTTTT	CASSNGRGTGELFF
TRBV6-5	TRBJ1-5	NA	NA	TGTGCCAGTAGCAGGGGTAGCAATCAGCCCCAGCATTTT	CASSRGSNQPQHF
TRBV27	TRBJ1-5	NA	NA	TGTGCCAGCAGTTTTTTACAGGGAGGCAATCAGCCCCAGCATTTT	CASSFLQGGNQPQHF
TRBV5-4	TRBJ2-3	TRBD2	NA	TGTGCCAGCAGCAGATCAGCGGGGTTAGATACGCAGTATTTT	CASSRSAGLDTQYF
TRBV2	TRBJ1-4	NA	NA	TGTGCCAGCAGAACCGGGACACAGAACAACAAACTGTTTTTT	CASRTGTQNNKLFF
TRBV2	TRBJ2-1	NA	NA	TGTGCCAGCAGTGAAGGGAGAACTTCCTACAATGAGCAGTTCTTC	CASSEGRTSYNEQFF
TRBV12-3/TRBV12-4	TRBJ2-2	NA	NA	TGTGCCAGCAGGGTACAGGGCCCCGGGGAGCTGTTTTTT	CASRVQGPGELFF
TRBV7-9	TRBJ2-7	TRBD2	NA	TGTGCCAGCAGCTTAGCGGGACTAGCGGGAGCCGGCGAGCAGTACTTC	CASSLAGLAGAGEQYF
TRBV10-1	TRBJ2-7	NA	NA	TGCGCCAGCAGCACCACGGGGAGGCCCCCGGGAGAGCAGTACTTC	CASSTTGRPPGEQYF
TRBV28	TRBJ2-7	NA	NA	TGTGCCAGCAGGATCCTGGGGGGCTACGAGCAGTACTTC	CASRILGGYEQYF
TRBV30	TRBJ1-1	NA	NA	TGTGCCTGGTCCCCCGCAGGTTCGAACACTGAAGCTTTCTTT	CAWSPAGSNTEAFF
TRBV5-4	TRBJ1-2	TRBD1	once	TGTGCCAGCAGCTTGGACGGTGGCAGGGGGCTGGGCTATGGCTACACCTTC	CASSLDGGRGLGYGYTF
TRBV5-1	TRBJ2-7	TRBD1	NA	TGCGCCAGCAGCCAAGGGACAGGGGGCGCTTTCGACTACGAGCAGTACTTC	CASSQGTGGAFDYEQYF
TRBV5-1	TRBJ2-7	TRBD2	NA	TGCGCCAGCAGCTCCGGGACTACTGCCTACGAGCAGTACTTC	CASSSGTTAYEQYF
TRBV28	TRBJ2-3	NA	NA	TGTGCCAGCAGTCGTGGACTTTTGCGGAGCACAGATACGCAGTATTTT	CASSRGLLRSTDTQYF
TRBV7-2	TRBJ2-1	TRBD2	NA	TGTGCCAGCAGTCTCGGGACTAGCGGCGACAATGAGCAGTTCTTC	CASSLGTSGDNEQFF
TRBV6-2/TRBV6-3	TRBJ2-3	TRBD1	NA	TGTGCCAGCAGTTCACGACAGGGGGCAAGGCCCACAGATACGCAGTATTTT	CASSSRQGARPTDTQYF
TRBV19	TRBJ1-2	NA	NA	TGTGCCAGCGGAGAGGGCAGCGCCTATGGCTACACCTTC	CASGEGSAYGYTF
TRBV9	TRBJ2-2	TRBD2	NA	TGTGCCAGCAGCGCCCCTAGGACTAGCCAAAACACCGGGGAGCTGTTTTTT	CASSAPRTSQNTGELFF
TRBV7-3	TRBJ1-6	TRBD1	NA	TGTGCCAGCAGCCGACAGGGATACAATTCACCCCTCCACTTT	CASSRQGYNSPLHF
TRBV6-1	TRBJ2-1	NA	once	TGTGCCAGCAGTGAAGCGGCGGGATTGAGTTGGTTCTTC	CASSEAAGLSWFF
TRBV27	TRBJ2-1	NA	NA	TGTGCCAGCAGTCCGGACAAATTTGCCTGGAATGAGCAGTTCTTC	CASSPDKFAWNEQFF
TRBV20-1	TRBJ2-2	TRBD2	NA	TGCAGTGCTAGTCCTAGCGGCTCCGGGGAGCTGTTTTTT	CSASPSGSGELFF
TRBV29-1	TRBJ2-3	NA	NA	TGCAGCGTGGAGGGTAGGAATAGAATGGCGCAGTATTTT	CSVEGRNRMAQYF
TRBV7-6	TRBJ2-1	TRBD2	NA	TGTGCCAGCAGCTTAGCGTCAGGGACTAGCGGGAGGGCGAACAATGAGCAGTTCTTC	CASSLASGTSGRANNEQFF
TRBV18	TRBJ2-1	TRBD2	NA	TGTGCCAGCTCACCCGTACGGGGGACTAGCGGGAGCCACATCTACAATGAGCAGTTCTTC	CASSPVRGTSGSHIYNEQFF
TRBV4-1	TRBJ1-1	TRBD1	NA	TGCGCCAGCAGCCAACCAACACAGGGGTCCACTGAAGCTTTCTTT	CASSQPTQGSTEAFF
TRBV7-3	TRBJ1-6	NA	once	TGTGCCAGCCGCCGTGCTAATAATTCACCCCTCCACTTT	CASRRANNSPLHF